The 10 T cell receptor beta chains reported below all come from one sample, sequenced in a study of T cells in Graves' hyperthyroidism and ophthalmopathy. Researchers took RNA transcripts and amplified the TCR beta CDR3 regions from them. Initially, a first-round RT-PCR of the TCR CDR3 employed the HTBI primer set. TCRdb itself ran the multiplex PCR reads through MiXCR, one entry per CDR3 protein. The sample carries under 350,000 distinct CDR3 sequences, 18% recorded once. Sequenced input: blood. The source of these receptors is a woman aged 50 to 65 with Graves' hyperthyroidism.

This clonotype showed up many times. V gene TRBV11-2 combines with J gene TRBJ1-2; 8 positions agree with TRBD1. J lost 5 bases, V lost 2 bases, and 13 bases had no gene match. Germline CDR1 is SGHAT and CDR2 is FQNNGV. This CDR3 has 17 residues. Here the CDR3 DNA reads TGTGCCAGCAGCTTACCCGGGACAGGCCAGGTCGCTTATGGCTACACCTTC. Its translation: CASSLPGTGQVAYGYTF.

In nucleotides, the CDR3 is TGCAGTGCCCTATCTAGGGAGGCGGGTGAAAAACTGTTTTTT. Translating gives CSALSREAGEKLFF. V usage is TRBV20-1 and J usage is TRBJ1-4, with D unclear. V gave up 6 bases and J gave up 7 bases, with 18 bases separating them. The CDR3 totals 14 residues. The V gene's germline CDR1 is DFQATT and CDR2 SNEGSKA (reference sequence).

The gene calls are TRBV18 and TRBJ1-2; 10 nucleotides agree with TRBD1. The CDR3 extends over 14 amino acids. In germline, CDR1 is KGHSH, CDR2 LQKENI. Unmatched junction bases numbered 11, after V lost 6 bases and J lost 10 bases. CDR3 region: CASSPGTGDHPYTF. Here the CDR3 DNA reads TGTGCCAGCTCCCCAGGGACAGGGGACCATCCCTACACCTTC.

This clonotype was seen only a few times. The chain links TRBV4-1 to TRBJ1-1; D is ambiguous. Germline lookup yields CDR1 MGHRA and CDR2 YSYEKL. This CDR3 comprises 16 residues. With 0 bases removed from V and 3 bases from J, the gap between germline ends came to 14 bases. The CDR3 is CASSQDWTTRDTEAFF. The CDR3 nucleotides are TGCGCCAGCAGCCAAGATTGGACCACGAGGGACACTGAAGCTTTCTTT.

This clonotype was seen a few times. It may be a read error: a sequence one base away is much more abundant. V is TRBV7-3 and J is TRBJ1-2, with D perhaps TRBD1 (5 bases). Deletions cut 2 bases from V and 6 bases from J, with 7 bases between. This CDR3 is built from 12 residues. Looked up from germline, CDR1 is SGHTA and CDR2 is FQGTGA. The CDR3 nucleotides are TGTGCCAGCAGCTTAGAGGGGAATGGCTACACCTTC. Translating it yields CASSLEGNGYTF.

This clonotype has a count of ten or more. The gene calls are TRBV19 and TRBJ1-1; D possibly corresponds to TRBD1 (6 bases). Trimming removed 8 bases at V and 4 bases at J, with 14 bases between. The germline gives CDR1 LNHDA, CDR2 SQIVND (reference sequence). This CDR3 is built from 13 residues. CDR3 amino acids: CASSEQGFTEAFF. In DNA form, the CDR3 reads TGTGCCAGTTCTGAACAGGGCTTCACTGAAGCTTTCTTT.

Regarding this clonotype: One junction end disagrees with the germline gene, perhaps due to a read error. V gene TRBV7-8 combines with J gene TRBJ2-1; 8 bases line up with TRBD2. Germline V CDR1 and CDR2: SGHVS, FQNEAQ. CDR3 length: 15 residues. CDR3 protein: CASSLVAGGGNEQLF. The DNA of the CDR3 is TGTGCCAGCAGCTTAGTTGCGGGAGGAGGCAATGAGCAGCTCTTC.

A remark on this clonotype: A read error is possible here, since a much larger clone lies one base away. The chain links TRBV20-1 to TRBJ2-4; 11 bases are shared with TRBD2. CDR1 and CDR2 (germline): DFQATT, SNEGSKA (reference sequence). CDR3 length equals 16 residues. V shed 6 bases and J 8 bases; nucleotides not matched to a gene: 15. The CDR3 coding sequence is TGCAGTGCCCCTGGGGCTAGCGGGAGGAGTGAGGACATTCAGTACTTC. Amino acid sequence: CSAPGASGRSEDIQYF.

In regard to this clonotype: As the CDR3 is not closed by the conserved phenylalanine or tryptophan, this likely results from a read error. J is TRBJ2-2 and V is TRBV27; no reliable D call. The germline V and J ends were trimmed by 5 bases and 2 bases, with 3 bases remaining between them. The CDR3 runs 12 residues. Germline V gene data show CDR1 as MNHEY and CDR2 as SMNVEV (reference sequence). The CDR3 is CASSPNTGELFS. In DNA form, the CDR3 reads TGTGCCAGCAGTCCTAACACCGGGGAGCTGTTTTCT.

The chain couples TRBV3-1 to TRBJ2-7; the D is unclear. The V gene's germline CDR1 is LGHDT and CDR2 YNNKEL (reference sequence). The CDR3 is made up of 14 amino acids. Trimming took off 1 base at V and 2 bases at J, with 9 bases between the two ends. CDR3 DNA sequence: TGTGCCAGCAGCCAAGGAGGAAATCCCTACGAGCAGTACTTC. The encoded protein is CASSQGGNPYEQYF.